A selection of T cell receptor beta chains follows, all from one sample in a study of T-cell reconstitution after alpha-beta-depleted transplantation in children. Via MiXCR, TCRdb re-called the PCR reads, giving one row per CDR3 protein. The sample yields 450,000 to 600,000 distinct CDR3 sequences, 10% to 15% seen once. The source was PBMCs, mostly from graft donor cells, collected 360 days after TCRalphabeta/CD19-depleted stem cell transplant. These TCRs come from a male patient younger than 18 who had a stem cell transplant for acute myeloid leukemia, so the T cells may come from the graft donor. Both conserved end residues are part of each CDR3. The order of the fields is clone size, V gene, J gene, D gene, CDR3 protein, CDR3 DNA. A D gene is named only where the DNA matches it firmly. A clone size is listed for some rows: how often the clone was seen (once, few, many), or a class if it is expanded.

.	TRBV25-1	TRBJ2-1	TRBD1	CASSEYVGQGANEQFF	TGTGCCAGCAGTGAGTATGTAGGACAGGGGGCCAATGAGCAGTTCTTC
few	TRBV3-1	TRBJ2-5	TRBD2	CASSYQRGLKQETQYF	TGTGCCAGCAGCTACCAGCGGGGACTAAAGCAAGAGACCCAGTACTTC
.	TRBV5-5	TRBJ2-3	.	CASSLVSVKTDTQYF	TGTGCCAGCAGCTTGGTGTCGGTTAAAACAGATACGCAGTATTTT
.	TRBV5-1	TRBJ2-3	.	CASSRETLTDTQYF	TGCGCCAGCAGTAGGGAAACTCTCACAGATACGCAGTATTTT
.	TRBV18	TRBJ2-2	TRBD2	CASSSLKLAGPHRGTGELFF	TGTGCCAGCTCATCTTTAAAACTAGCGGGACCCCATCGGGGCACCGGGGAGCTGTTTTTT
.	TRBV7-8	TRBJ2-1	TRBD1	CASSTRTGLNEQFF	TGTGCCAGCAGCACCCGGACAGGGCTCAATGAGCAGTTCTTC
.	TRBV4-3	TRBJ2-7	.	CASSQDLRGGLLDEQYF	TGCGCCAGCAGCCAAGATTTAAGGGGCGGCCTATTGGACGAGCAGTACTTC
many	TRBV20-1	TRBJ2-7	.	CSARAYSPEQYF	TGCAGTGCTAGAGCCTACAGCCCCGAGCAGTACTTC
many	TRBV9	TRBJ2-1	TRBD2	CASSVPGLEYNEQFF	TGTGCCAGCAGCGTTCCGGGACTAGAGTACAATGAGCAGTTCTTC
.	TRBV19	TRBJ2-1	TRBD2	CASSIRLANYNEQFF	TGTGCCAGTAGTATCAGACTAGCGAATTACAATGAGCAGTTCTTC
.	TRBV12-3/TRBV12-4	TRBJ1-4	.	CASSLSSWGEKLFF	TGTGCCAGCAGTTTATCCTCCTGGGGTGAAAAACTGTTTTTT
.	TRBV20-1	TRBJ2-1	TRBD2	CSARDSTSGRAGFNEQFF	TGCAGTGCTAGAGATTCAACTAGCGGGAGGGCCGGGTTCAATGAGCAGTTCTTC
few	TRBV20-1	TRBJ1-6	TRBD1	CSAVSGTGDSPLHF	TGCAGTGCAGTATCCGGGACAGGCGATTCACCCCTCCACTTT
few	TRBV29-1	TRBJ2-5	.	CSAWGGETQYF	TGCAGCGCCTGGGGCGGAGAGACCCAGTACTTC
.	TRBV6-4	TRBJ2-1	.	CASSDSILQGGSYNEQFF	TGTGCCAGCAGTGACTCCATACTACAGGGTGGTTCCTACAATGAGCAGTTCTTC
.	TRBV10-3	TRBJ1-1	.	CAISETVNTEAFF	TGTGCCATCAGTGAAACAGTCAACACTGAAGCTTTCTTT
few	TRBV5-1	TRBJ2-4	.	CASSLAGEVAKNIQYF	TGCGCCAGCAGCTTGGCAGGGGAGGTGGCCAAAAACATTCAGTACTTC
.	TRBV18	TRBJ2-7	.	CASSPQDEQYF	TGTGCCAGCTCACCACAGGACGAGCAGTACTTC
.	TRBV30	TRBJ2-1	TRBD1	CAWSPGTGSEQFF	TGTGCCTGGAGTCCGGGGACAGGGAGTGAGCAGTTCTTC
.	TRBV7-6	TRBJ2-1	.	CASSPKDWAYNEQFF	TGTGCCAGCAGCCCTAAGGACTGGGCCTACAATGAGCAGTTCTTC
.	TRBV20-1	TRBJ2-5	.	CSAHRETQYF	TGCAGTGCTCACCGCGAGACCCAGTACTTC
.	TRBV7-8	TRBJ2-5	TRBD2	CASSPRTSGSKETQYF	TGTGCCAGCAGCCCTCGGACTAGCGGGAGTAAAGAGACCCAGTACTTC
.	TRBV12-3/TRBV12-4	TRBJ2-1	.	CASSRAGHNEQFF	TGTGCCAGCAGTCGAGCGGGTCACAATGAGCAGTTCTTC
many	TRBV5-5	TRBJ2-2	TRBD2	CASTLAANTGELFF	TGTGCCAGCACCCTAGCGGCTAACACCGGGGAGCTGTTTTTT
.	TRBV7-9	TRBJ2-7	TRBD1	CASSLGQGRTYEQYF	TGTGCCAGCAGCCTGGGACAGGGGAGAACCTACGAGCAGTACTTC
.	TRBV30	TRBJ2-3	.	CAWSWLPLGDTQYF	TGTGCCTGGAGTTGGCTCCCTCTGGGGGATACGCAGTATTTT
.	TRBV7-2	TRBJ2-5	.	CASSLARIEAETQYF	TGTGCCAGCAGCTTAGCCAGGATTGAGGCAGAGACCCAGTACTTC
few	TRBV10-3	TRBJ2-7	TRBD1	CAISESPGQGAYEQYF	TGTGCCATCAGTGAGTCTCCGGGACAGGGTGCCTACGAGCAGTACTTC
few	TRBV6-1	TRBJ2-1	.	CASTLMGRAGYNEQFF	TGTGCCAGCACCCTGATGGGGCGGGCCGGATACAATGAGCAGTTCTTC
many	TRBV20-1	TRBJ2-3	.	CSAIPRQSSTDTQYF	TGCAGTGCCATCCCTCGCCAGTCTAGCACAGATACGCAGTATTTT
.	TRBV28	TRBJ2-1	TRBD2	CAIDSGSTYNEQFF	TGTGCCATCGATAGCGGGAGTACCTACAATGAGCAGTTCTTC
.	TRBV10-3	TRBJ1-1	.	CAISGQGTEAFF	TGTGCCATCAGTGGGCAGGGGACTGAAGCTTTCTTT
few	TRBV20-1	TRBJ2-1	.	CSARVNMQFF	TGCAGTGCTAGAGTTAACATGCAGTTCTTC
.	TRBV24-1	TRBJ1-1	.	CATSSTYPGLLGIRDTEAFF	TGTGCCACCAGTAGCACCTACCCGGGACTTCTAGGAATACGGGACACTGAAGCTTTCTTT
few	TRBV6-1	TRBJ1-6	.	CASSPQAVYNSPLHF	TGTGCCAGCAGCCCCCAAGCGGTCTATAATTCACCCCTCCACTTT
few	TRBV15	TRBJ2-3	TRBD1	CATSRNRGLRSDTQYF	TGTGCCACCAGCAGAAACAGGGGGCTGCGTTCGGATACGCAGTATTTT
.	TRBV10-3	TRBJ2-1	.	CAISESLVGEQFF	TGTGCCATCAGTGAGTCGCTAGTCGGTGAGCAGTTCTTC
few	TRBV7-3	TRBJ2-1	TRBD2	CASSLGLAGGQDEQFF	TGTGCCAGCAGCTTGGGACTAGCGGGAGGGCAGGATGAGCAGTTCTTC
few	TRBV30	TRBJ2-5	.	CAWSRGVGETQYF	TGTGCCTGGAGTCGAGGGGTTGGAGAGACCCAGTACTTC
many	TRBV7-3	TRBJ2-1	.	CASSLRLGGSSYNEQFF	TGTGCCAGCAGCTTAAGACTTGGGGGGAGCTCCTACAATGAGCAGTTCTTC
many	TRBV3-1	TRBJ2-1	TRBD2	CASSGETSGSRNEQFF	TGTGCCAGCAGCGGCGAGACTAGCGGGAGTAGAAATGAGCAGTTCTTC
few	TRBV20-1	TRBJ2-7	.	CSARIPGSHSYEQYF	TGCAGTGCTAGAATTCCCGGATCCCACTCCTACGAGCAGTACTTC
.	TRBV15	TRBJ1-1	.	CATSRMGTGANTEAFF	TGTGCCACCAGCAGAATGGGTACGGGGGCGAACACTGAAGCTTTCTTT
.	TRBV4-3	TRBJ2-7	.	CASSQDQDYKGFHEQYF	TGCGCCAGCAGCCAAGACCAGGATTACAAGGGGTTCCACGAGCAGTACTTC
many	TRBV7-8	TRBJ2-5	.	CASSTRQKQETQYF	TGTGCCAGCAGCACCCGACAGAAGCAAGAGACCCAGTACTTC
few	TRBV20-1	TRBJ2-7	.	CSASDGPPGYEQYF	TGCAGTGCTAGCGACGGACCTCCGGGGTACGAGCAGTACTTC
.	TRBV7-9	TRBJ2-7	.	CASSPPGGLSYEQYF	TGTGCCAGCAGCCCCCCCGGGGGGCTCTCCTACGAGCAGTACTTC